The clone carrying this T cell receptor beta chain was detected a few times. The antigen is unknown. Using its own MiXCR run on the 5' RACE reads, TCRdb lists one record per CDR3 protein. The repertoire consists of hundreds of thousands of distinct CDR3 sequences, with about 14% occurring once and the leading ten covering about an eighth. This record comes from a study of T cells after yellow fever vaccination. General study results and limits: Post-booster reappearance was seen for most primary-vaccination clones (around 96% CD4, 88% CD8). On re-exposure, the response was weaker but peaked faster, at day 5 versus 15.

The receptor's source is a young man who received the YFV17D yellow fever vaccine. The input for sequencing was PBMCs, taken on the day of the yellow fever booster vaccination.

The CDR3 coding sequence is TGTGCCAGCAGTGATACCGCCCGGGGGCCCAGCACAGATACGCAGTATTTT. It encodes CASSDTARGPSTDTQYF. V usage is TRBV2 and J usage is TRBJ2-3; D is tentatively TRBD1 or TRBD2 (6 bases each). Trimming removed 3 bases at V and 0 bases at J, with 16 bases between. This CDR3 comprises 17 residues. The germline gives CDR1 SNHLY, CDR2 FYNNEI. The full variable domain, completed using reference TRBV2 and TRBJ2-3, is EPEVTQTPSHQVTQMGQEVILRCVPISNHLYFYWYRQILGQKVEFLVSFYNNEISEKSEIFDDQFSVERPDGSNFTLKIRSTKLEDSAMYFCASSDTARGPSTDTQYFGPGTRLTVL.